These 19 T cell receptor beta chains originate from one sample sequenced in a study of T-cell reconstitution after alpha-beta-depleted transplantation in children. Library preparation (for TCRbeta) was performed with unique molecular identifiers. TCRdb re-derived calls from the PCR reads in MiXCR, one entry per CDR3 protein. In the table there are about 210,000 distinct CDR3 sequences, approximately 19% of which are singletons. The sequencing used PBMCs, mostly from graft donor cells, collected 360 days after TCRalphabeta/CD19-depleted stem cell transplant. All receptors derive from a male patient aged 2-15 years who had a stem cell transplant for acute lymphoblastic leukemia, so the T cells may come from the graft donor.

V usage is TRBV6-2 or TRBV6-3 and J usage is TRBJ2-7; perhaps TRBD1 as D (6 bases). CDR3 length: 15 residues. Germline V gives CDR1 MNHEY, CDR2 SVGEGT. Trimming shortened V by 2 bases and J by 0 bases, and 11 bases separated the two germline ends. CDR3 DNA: TGTGCCAGCAGTTACCCCGACAGGCCCTCCTACGAGCAGTACTTC. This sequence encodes CASSYPDRPSYEQYF.

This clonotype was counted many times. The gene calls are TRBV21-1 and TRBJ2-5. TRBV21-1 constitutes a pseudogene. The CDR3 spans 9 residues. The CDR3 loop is CASSLHDYF. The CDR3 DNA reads TGTGCCAGCAGTCTTCACGATTACTTC.

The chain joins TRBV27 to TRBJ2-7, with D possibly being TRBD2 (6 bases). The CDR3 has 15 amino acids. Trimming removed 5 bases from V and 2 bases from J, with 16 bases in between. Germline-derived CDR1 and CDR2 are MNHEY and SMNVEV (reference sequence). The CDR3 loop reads CASSPAGIVAYEQYF. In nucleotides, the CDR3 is TGTGCCAGCAGTCCCGCGGGGATCGTCGCCTACGAGCAGTACTTC.

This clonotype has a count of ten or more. CDR3 loop: CSATRGGSYEQYF. In DNA, the CDR3 is TGCAGTGCAACGAGAGGGGGATCCTACGAGCAGTACTTC. This chain links TRBV20-1 with TRBJ2-7; a weak D match, TRBD1 (6 bases). CDR3 length: 13 residues. Deletions cut 6 bases from V and 1 base from J, with 13 bases between. CDR1 DFQATT and CDR2 SNEGSKA come from the germline V gene (reference sequence).

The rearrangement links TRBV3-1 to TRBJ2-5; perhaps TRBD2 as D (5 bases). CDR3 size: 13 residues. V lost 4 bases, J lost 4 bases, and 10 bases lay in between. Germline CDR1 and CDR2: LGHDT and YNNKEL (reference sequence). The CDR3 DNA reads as TGTGCCAGCAGCCTAGGAGCGGCAGAGACCCAGTACTTC. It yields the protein CASSLGAAETQYF.

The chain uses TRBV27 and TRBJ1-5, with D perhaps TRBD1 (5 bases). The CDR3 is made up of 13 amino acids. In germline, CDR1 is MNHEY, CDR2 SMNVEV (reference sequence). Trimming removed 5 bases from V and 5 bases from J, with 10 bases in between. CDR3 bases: TGTGCCAGCAGTCTACAGGTCGATCAGCCCCAGCATTTT. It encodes CASSLQVDQPQHF.

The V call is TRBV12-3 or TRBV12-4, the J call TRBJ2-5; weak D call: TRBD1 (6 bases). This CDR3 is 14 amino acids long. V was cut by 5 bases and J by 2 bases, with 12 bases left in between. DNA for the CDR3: TGTGCCAGCAGTAAGGACAGAGTACAAGAGACCCAGTACTTC. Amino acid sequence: CASSKDRVQETQYF.

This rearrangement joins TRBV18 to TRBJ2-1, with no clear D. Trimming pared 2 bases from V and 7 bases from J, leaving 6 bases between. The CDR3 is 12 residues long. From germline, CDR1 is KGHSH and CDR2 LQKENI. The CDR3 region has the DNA TGTGCCAGCTCACCAGCCGAGAATGAGCAGTTCTTC. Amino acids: CASSPAENEQFF.

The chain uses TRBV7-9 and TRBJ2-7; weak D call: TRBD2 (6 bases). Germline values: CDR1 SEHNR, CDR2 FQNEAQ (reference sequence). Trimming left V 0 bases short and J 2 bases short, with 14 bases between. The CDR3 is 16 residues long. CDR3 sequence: CASSLAGGSSAYEQYF. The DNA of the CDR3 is TGTGCCAGCAGCTTAGCGGGGGGATCCTCCGCCTACGAGCAGTACTTC. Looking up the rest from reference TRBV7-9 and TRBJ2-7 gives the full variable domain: DTGVSQNPRHKITKRGQNVTFRCDPISEHNRLYWYRQTLGQGPEFLTYFQNEAQLEKSRLLSDRFSAERPKGSFSTLEIQRTEQGDSAMYLCASSLAGGSSAYEQYFGPGTRLTVT.

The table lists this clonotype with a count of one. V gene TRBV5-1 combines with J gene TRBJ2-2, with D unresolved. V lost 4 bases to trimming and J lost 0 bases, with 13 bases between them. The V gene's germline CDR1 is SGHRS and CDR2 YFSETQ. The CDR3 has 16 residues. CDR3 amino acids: CASSPRSPANTGELFF. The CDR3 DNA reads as TGCGCCAGCAGCCCCCGTTCGCCCGCGAACACCGGGGAGCTGTTTTTT. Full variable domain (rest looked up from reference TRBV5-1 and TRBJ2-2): KAGVTQTPRYLIKTRGQQVTLSCSPISGHRSVSWYQQTPGQGLQFLFEYFSETQRNKGNFPGRFSGRQFSNSRSEMNVSTLELGDSALYLCASSPRSPANTGELFFGEGSRLTVL.

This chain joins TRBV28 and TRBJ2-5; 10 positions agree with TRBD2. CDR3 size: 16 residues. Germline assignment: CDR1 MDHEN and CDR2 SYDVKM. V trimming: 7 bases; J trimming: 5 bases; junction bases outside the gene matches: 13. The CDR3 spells CASTLAGGPQGETQYF. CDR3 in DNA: TGTGCCAGCACCTTAGCGGGAGGTCCCCAAGGGGAGACCCAGTACTTC.

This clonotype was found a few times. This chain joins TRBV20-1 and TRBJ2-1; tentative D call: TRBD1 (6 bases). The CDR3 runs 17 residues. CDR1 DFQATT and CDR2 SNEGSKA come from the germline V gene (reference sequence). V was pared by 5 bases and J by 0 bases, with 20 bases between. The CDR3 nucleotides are TGCAGTGCTCTACTTCCTACCAGGGGCCTCTCCTACAATGAGCAGTTCTTC. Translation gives CSALLPTRGLSYNEQFF.

The CDR3 sequence: CATSIVPPATGRSYNEQFF. DNA of the CDR3: TGTGCCACCAGCATAGTCCCCCCGGCGACGGGGCGCTCCTACAATGAGCAGTTCTTC. The rearrangement links TRBV15 to TRBJ2-1, with D tentatively TRBD1 or TRBD2 (5 bases each). Germline CDR1 LNHNV, CDR2 YYDKDF (reference sequence). The CDR3 runs to 19 residues. Trimming shortened V by 4 bases and J by 0 bases, and 22 bases separated the two germline ends.

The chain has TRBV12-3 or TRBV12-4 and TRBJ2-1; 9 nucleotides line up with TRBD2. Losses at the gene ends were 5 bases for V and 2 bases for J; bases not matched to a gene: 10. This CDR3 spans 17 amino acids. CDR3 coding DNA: TGTGCCAGCAGTCTATTTAGCGGGGGCAACGCCTACAATGAGCAGTTCTTC. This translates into CASSLFSGGNAYNEQFF.

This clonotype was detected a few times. The CDR3: CATTRVGGELFF. CDR3 DNA sequence: TGTGCCACCACGCGGGTTGGCGGGGAGCTGTTTTTT. The chain joins TRBV6-5 to TRBJ2-2; possibly TRBD2 for D (5 bases). The V and J ends lost 10 bases and 7 bases respectively, with 13 bases between them. CDR3 length equals 12 residues. Germline CDR1 and CDR2: MNHEY and SVGAGI.

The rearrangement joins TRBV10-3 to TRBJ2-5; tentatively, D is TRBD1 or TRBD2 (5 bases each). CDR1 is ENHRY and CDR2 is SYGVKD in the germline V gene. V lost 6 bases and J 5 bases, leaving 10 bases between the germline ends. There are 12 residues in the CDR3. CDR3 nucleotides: TGTGCCATCAGGGGGACGGGGGAGACCCAGTACTTC. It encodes CAIRGTGETQYF.

CDR3 region: CSARAGGSNQPQHF. CDR3 nucleotides: TGCAGTGCTAGAGCCGGCGGGAGCAATCAGCCCCAGCATTTT. The chain uses TRBV20-1 and TRBJ1-5; D ambiguous. Looked up from germline, CDR1 is DFQATT and CDR2 is SNEGSKA (reference sequence). The CDR3 totals 14 residues. V shed 1 base and J shed 1 base, with 8 bases lying between them.

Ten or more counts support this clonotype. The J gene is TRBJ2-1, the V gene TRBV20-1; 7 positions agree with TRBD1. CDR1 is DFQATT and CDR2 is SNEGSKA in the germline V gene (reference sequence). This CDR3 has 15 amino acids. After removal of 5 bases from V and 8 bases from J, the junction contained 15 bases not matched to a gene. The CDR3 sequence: CSAVSDRVPFDEQFF. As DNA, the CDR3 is TGCAGTGCTGTTTCAGACAGGGTCCCTTTTGATGAGCAGTTCTTC.

Here the CDR3 reads CASSRDRANEKLFF. CDR3 sequence (DNA): TGTGCCAGCAGTCGAGACCGAGCAAATGAAAAACTGTTTTTT. This chain links TRBV6-5 with TRBJ1-4; no clear D. Trimming removed 5 bases at V and 5 bases at J, with 12 bases between. The CDR3 contains 14 residues. Per germline, CDR1 MNHEY and CDR2 SVGAGI.